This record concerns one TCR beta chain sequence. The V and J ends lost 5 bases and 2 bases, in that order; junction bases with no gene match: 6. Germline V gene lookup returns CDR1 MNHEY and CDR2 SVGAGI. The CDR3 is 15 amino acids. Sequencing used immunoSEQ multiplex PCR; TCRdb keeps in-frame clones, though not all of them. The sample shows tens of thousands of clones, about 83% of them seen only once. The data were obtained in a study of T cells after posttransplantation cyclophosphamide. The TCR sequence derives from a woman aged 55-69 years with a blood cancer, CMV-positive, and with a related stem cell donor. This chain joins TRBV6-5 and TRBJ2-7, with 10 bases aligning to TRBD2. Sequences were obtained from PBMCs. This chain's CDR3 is CASSPGTSEAYEQYF. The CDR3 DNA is TGTGCCAGCAGTCCCGGGACTAGCGAGGCCTACGAGCAGTACTTC.